This T cell receptor beta chain was recorded in a study of CD8 T cells in Susac syndrome. The study, taken as a whole, reports: The study admitted that it had a relatively small number of individuals in its TCR sequencing and HLA analysis.

Points on this clonotype: Its antigen is still unknown.

V lost 2 bases and J lost 2, with 13 bases in between. This CDR3 comprises 15 residues. CDR1 and CDR2 (germline): MNHEY, SVGAGI. With random hexamers, 0.5 to 1 ug RNA was reverse transcribed. The immunoSEQ assay covered 54 Vbeta and 13 Jbeta segments for CDR3. TCRdb processed the immunoSEQ multiplex PCR reads anew with MiXCR; each CDR3 protein has one entry. The sample records 250,000 to 300,000 distinct CDR3 sequences, almost 85% being singletons. Negative isolation was used for CD8+ and CD4+ T cells, and FACS enrichment was applied to TEMRA cells. Sequencing was done on a sample of CD8+ T cells from PBMCs. This receptor was taken from a human donor with multiple sclerosis. The chain joins TRBV6-5 to TRBJ2-7; D may be TRBD1 (6 bases). The CDR3 nucleotides read TGTGCCAGCAGTTACGGAGGTCAGGGGACCTACGAGCAGTACTTC. Protein sequence: CASSYGGQGTYEQYF.